Sequencing of this T cell receptor (beta chain) was carried out in a study of blood T cell repertoires in COVID-19. Study context: The United States, Italy and Spain supplied acute and convalescent COVID-19 samples.

The CDR3 runs 15 residues. The ends were cut back, 5 bases at V and 4 bases at J, with 17 bases in the middle. The germline CDR1 and CDR2 sequences are SNHLY and FYNNEI. Original methodology: The assay estimated nucleated cells by amplifying reference gene primers. Sequenced by immunoSEQ multiplex PCR; TCRdb stores in-frame clones only, minus some. The V and J calls and clone size were taken over from that table, and D and trimming were inferred from the DNA. The profile shows about 59,000 clones, roughly 70% of them singletons. V usage is TRBV2 and J usage is TRBJ2-5, with D perhaps TRBD2 (7 bases). The receptor's source is a woman in her 70s with acute or convalescent COVID-19. Input material: peripheral blood. The CDR3, as DNA: TGTGCCAGCAGTTTTTCGGGGGGCCCCGGAGAGACCCAGTACTTC. This gives the protein CASSFSGGPGETQYF.